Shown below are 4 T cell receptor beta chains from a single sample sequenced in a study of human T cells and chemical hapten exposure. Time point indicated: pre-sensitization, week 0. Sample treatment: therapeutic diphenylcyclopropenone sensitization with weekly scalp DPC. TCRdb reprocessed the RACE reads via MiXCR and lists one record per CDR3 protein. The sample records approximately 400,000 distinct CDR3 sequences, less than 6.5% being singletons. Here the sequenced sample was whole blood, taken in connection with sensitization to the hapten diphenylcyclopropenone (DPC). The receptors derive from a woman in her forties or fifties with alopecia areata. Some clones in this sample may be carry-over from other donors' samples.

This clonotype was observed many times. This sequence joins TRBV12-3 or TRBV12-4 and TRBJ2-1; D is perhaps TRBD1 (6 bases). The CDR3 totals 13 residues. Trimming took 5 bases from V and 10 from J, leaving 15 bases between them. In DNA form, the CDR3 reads TGTGCCAGCAGTATTAAGGGGACATTAGAGCAGTTCTTC. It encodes CASSIKGTLEQFF.

The CDR3 region has the DNA TGTGCCAGCAGCTTGGGCAGTCTAACCACCGGGAGGCAGTACTTC. Translating it yields CASSLGSLTTGRQYF. The V gene is TRBV5-6, the J gene TRBJ2-7, with D tentatively TRBD2 (6 bases). The germline gives CDR1 SGHDT, CDR2 YYEEEE. The CDR3 is 15 amino acids. Trimming left V 0 bases short and J 9 bases short, with 19 bases between.

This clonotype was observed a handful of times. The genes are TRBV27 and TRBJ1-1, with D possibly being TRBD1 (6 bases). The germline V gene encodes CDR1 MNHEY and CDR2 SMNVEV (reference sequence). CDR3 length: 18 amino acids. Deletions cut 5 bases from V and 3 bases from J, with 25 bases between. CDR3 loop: CASSPGGQGPWRYTEAFF. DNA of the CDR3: TGTGCCAGCAGTCCGGGGGGGCAGGGGCCTTGGAGGTACACTGAAGCTTTCTTT.

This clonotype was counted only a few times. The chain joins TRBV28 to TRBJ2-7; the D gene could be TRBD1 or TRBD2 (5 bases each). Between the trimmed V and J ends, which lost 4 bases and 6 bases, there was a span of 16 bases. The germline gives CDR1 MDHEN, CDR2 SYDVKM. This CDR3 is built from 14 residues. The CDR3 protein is CASSSTGSRGEQYF. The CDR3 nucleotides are TGTGCCAGCAGTTCTACGGGTTCGAGGGGCGAGCAGTACTTC.